The sequence of this T cell receptor beta chain was determined in a study of T cell repertoires in cytomegalovirus infection. Study at large: Public TCR beta signature analysis indicated the presence of both CMV infection and matching HLA type.

MiXCR was run by TCRdb on the reads, yielding one entry per CDR3 protein. The sample lists about 920,000 distinct CDR3 sequences; 30% to 40% were seen once. This clonotype has more than one count but fewer than ten. The antigen remains undetermined. Germline lookup yields CDR1 MGHRA and CDR2 YSYEKL. The CDR3 totals 14 residues. Trimming cost V 0 bases and J 6 bases, with 9 bases left between them. V gene TRBV4-1 combines with J gene TRBJ1-5; no clear D. This sequence was found in a human donor in good health (CMV status not recorded). Some clones in this sample may be carry-over from other donors' samples. The sequences come from cultured CD8+ T cells from PBMCs, collected from culture after CMV antigen stimulation. The CDR3 protein is CASSQDTGSQPQHF. The CDR3 nucleotides are TGCGCCAGCAGCCAAGATACGGGGAGTCAGCCCCAGCATTTT.